In its sample, the clone carrying this T cell receptor beta chain was seen once. Using immunoSEQ multiplex PCR, the repertoire was profiled, and TCRdb retains in-frame clones only, with some absent. The data contain about 320,000 clones, 90% of them seen just once; the ten biggest clones take up around 2.5%. The data belong to a study of blood T cell repertoires in COVID-19. This receptor was taken from a man aged 55 to 70 who had recovered from COVID-19. The specimen sequenced was PBMCs or T cells enriched from blood (not recorded which).

This CDR3 reads CASSFLGAIAKNIQYF. The CDR3 DNA sequence: TGTGCCAGCAGCTTTCTTGGGGCCATAGCCAAAAACATTCAGTACTTC. The chain recombines TRBV7-2 with TRBJ2-4, with a tentative D call TRBD1 (5 bases). CDR3 length: 16 residues. The V end was cut by 3 bases, the J end by 0 bases, with 12 bases between. Germline loops: CDR1 SGHTA, CDR2 FQGNSA.